The rows below give T cell receptor beta chains drawn from one sample of a study of post-analysis software for immune sequencing data. TCRdb fed the PCR reads into MiXCR, producing one record per CDR3 protein. The sample includes approximately 630,000 distinct CDR3 sequences, approximately 60% of them seen just once. Sequenced: blood. The receptors shown here come from a girl aged 2 to 10 with multiple sclerosis. Both conserved end residues are part of each CDR3. The order of the fields is J gene, D gene, V gene, clone size, CDR3 DNA, CDR3 protein. The D gene is left open where the match is weak. Clone size is given for some rows only: seen once, a few or many times, or a class if the clone is expanded.

J gene: TRBJ2-5
D gene: TRBD2
V gene: TRBV5-6
clone size: NA
CDR3 DNA: TGTGCCAGCAGCTACGGGGGGAGAAAGACCCAGTACTTC
CDR3 protein: CASSYGGRKTQYF

J gene: TRBJ2-5
D gene: NA
V gene: TRBV20-1
clone size: NA
CDR3 DNA: TGCAGTGCTAGAGATCCGCGGGAACGGGAGACCCAGTACTTC
CDR3 protein: CSARDPRERETQYF

J gene: TRBJ2-7
D gene: TRBD1
V gene: TRBV28
clone size: NA
CDR3 DNA: TGTGCCAGCAGTTCCACTACCCCGGACAGGGGACACGAGCAGTACTTC
CDR3 protein: CASSSTTPDRGHEQYF

J gene: TRBJ2-1
D gene: NA
V gene: TRBV4-3
clone size: few
CDR3 DNA: TGCGCCAGCAGCCAAGATATAACGGTTGGACCCTACAATGAGCAGTTCTTC
CDR3 protein: CASSQDITVGPYNEQFF

J gene: TRBJ2-3
D gene: NA
V gene: TRBV6-5
clone size: NA
CDR3 DNA: TGTGCCAGCAGACCCACGGGGGGCCCAGGAGATACGCAGTATTTT
CDR3 protein: CASRPTGGPGDTQYF

J gene: TRBJ1-2
D gene: NA
V gene: TRBV7-2
clone size: NA
CDR3 DNA: TGTGCCAACAGCTTAGGGTTCGGAGCCACCAACTATGGCTACACCTTC
CDR3 protein: CANSLGFGATNYGYTF

J gene: TRBJ2-3
D gene: TRBD1
V gene: TRBV7-2
clone size: NA
CDR3 DNA: TGTGCCAGCAGCTCACAACAGGGGGCAATGGATACGCAGTATTTT
CDR3 protein: CASSSQQGAMDTQYF

J gene: TRBJ2-1
D gene: NA
V gene: TRBV5-1
clone size: NA
CDR3 DNA: TGCGCCAGCAGCTTGAGTAGCCAATCCTACAATGAGCAGTTCTTC
CDR3 protein: CASSLSSQSYNEQFF

J gene: TRBJ1-2
D gene: NA
V gene: TRBV12-3/TRBV12-4
clone size: NA
CDR3 DNA: TGTGCCAGCAGTCCCACTGTGGGCTGGGGCTACACCTTC
CDR3 protein: CASSPTVGWGYTF

J gene: TRBJ2-7
D gene: NA
V gene: TRBV6-5
clone size: NA
CDR3 DNA: TGTGCCAGCGGAGGGATTGTCAACGAGCAGTACTTC
CDR3 protein: CASGGIVNEQYF

J gene: TRBJ2-3
D gene: TRBD1
V gene: TRBV6-5
clone size: few
CDR3 DNA: TGTGCCATTGGGGACAGGTCCACAGATACGCAGTATTTT
CDR3 protein: CAIGDRSTDTQYF

J gene: TRBJ2-1
D gene: NA
V gene: TRBV20-1
clone size: few
CDR3 DNA: TGCAGTGCTCAGACTGCCTCTGGGAATGAGCAGTTCTTC
CDR3 protein: CSAQTASGNEQFF

J gene: TRBJ1-2
D gene: NA
V gene: TRBV9
clone size: few
CDR3 DNA: TGTGCCAGCAGCGTAGAGGGTCCAGGGGCGGGCGGCTACACCTTC
CDR3 protein: CASSVEGPGAGGYTF

J gene: TRBJ1-1
D gene: NA
V gene: TRBV20-1
clone size: NA
CDR3 DNA: TGCAGTGCTATCGGGACGGCTAACACTGAAGCTTTCTTT
CDR3 protein: CSAIGTANTEAFF

J gene: TRBJ1-1
D gene: NA
V gene: TRBV29-1
clone size: NA
CDR3 DNA: TGCAGCGTACCTACGGACAGGAACACTGAAGCTTTCTTT
CDR3 protein: CSVPTDRNTEAFF

J gene: TRBJ2-1
D gene: TRBD2
V gene: TRBV9
clone size: NA
CDR3 DNA: TGTGCCAGCAGCTACACCCAACTAGCGGGGTTTACTATCGATGAGCAGTTCTTC
CDR3 protein: CASSYTQLAGFTIDEQFF

J gene: TRBJ2-1
D gene: NA
V gene: TRBV21-1
clone size: few
CDR3 DNA: TGTGCCAGCAGCCCTGGTATGCGGGCTAGCGGGCACTACAATGAGCAGTTCTTC
CDR3 protein: CASSPGMRASGHYNEQFF

J gene: TRBJ2-1
D gene: NA
V gene: TRBV7-2
clone size: few
CDR3 DNA: TGTGCCAGCAGCTTAGTTGTTACTAACTACAATGAGCAGTTCTTC
CDR3 protein: CASSLVVTNYNEQFF

J gene: TRBJ2-4
D gene: NA
V gene: TRBV5-1
clone size: few
CDR3 DNA: TGCGCCAGCAGCTTGGATGGGACCCCTCAAAGCATTCAGTACTTC
CDR3 protein: CASSLDGTPQSIQYF

J gene: TRBJ1-1
D gene: TRBD1
V gene: TRBV20-1
clone size: few
CDR3 DNA: TGCAGTGCCCGCGTTCAGGGGGCCCTAAAGGATGGTGAAGCTTTCTTT
CDR3 protein: CSARVQGALKDGEAFF

J gene: TRBJ1-5
D gene: NA
V gene: TRBV20-1
clone size: NA
CDR3 DNA: TGCAGCGCCATTGGTAAAGAGCAGCCCCAGCATTTT
CDR3 protein: CSAIGKEQPQHF

J gene: TRBJ1-6
D gene: NA
V gene: TRBV12-3/TRBV12-4
clone size: NA
CDR3 DNA: TGTGCCAGCATTAATTCAGGGAGCTCCTATAGTTCACCCCTCCACTTT
CDR3 protein: CASINSGSSYSSPLHF

J gene: TRBJ1-5
D gene: TRBD1
V gene: TRBV6-5
clone size: NA
CDR3 DNA: TGTGCCAGCAGACAAGAGACAGGGAGTCAGCCCCAGCATTTT
CDR3 protein: CASRQETGSQPQHF

J gene: TRBJ2-1
D gene: TRBD2
V gene: TRBV5-1
clone size: NA
CDR3 DNA: TGCGCCAGCGGCCGTAGCGGGAGCTCCTACAATGAGCAGTTCTTC
CDR3 protein: CASGRSGSSYNEQFF

J gene: TRBJ2-1
D gene: NA
V gene: TRBV12-3/TRBV12-4
clone size: NA
CDR3 DNA: TGTGCCAGCAGCAACTTGGGGGGGGACACCCATGAGCAGTTCTTC
CDR3 protein: CASSNLGGDTHEQFF

J gene: TRBJ2-3
D gene: NA
V gene: TRBV5-1
clone size: once
CDR3 DNA: TGCGCCAGCAGCTTGGTTTGGAATAGTGGAGATACGCAGTATTTT
CDR3 protein: CASSLVWNSGDTQYF

J gene: TRBJ2-7
D gene: NA
V gene: TRBV29-1
clone size: NA
CDR3 DNA: TGCAGCGTTGCGGTCGGCATCTCCTACGAGCAGTACTTC
CDR3 protein: CSVAVGISYEQYF